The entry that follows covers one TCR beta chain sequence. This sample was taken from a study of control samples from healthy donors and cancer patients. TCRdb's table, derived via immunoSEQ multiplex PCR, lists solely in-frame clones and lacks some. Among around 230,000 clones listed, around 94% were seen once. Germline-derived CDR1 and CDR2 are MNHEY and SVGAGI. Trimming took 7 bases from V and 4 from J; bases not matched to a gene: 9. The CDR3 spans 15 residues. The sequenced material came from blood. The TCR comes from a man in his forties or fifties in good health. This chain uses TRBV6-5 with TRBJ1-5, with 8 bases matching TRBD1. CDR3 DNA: TGTGCCAGCAAACCACTGGACAGGGAAAATCAGCCCCAGCATTTT. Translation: CASKPLDRENQPQHF.